This note documents a single T cell receptor beta chain sequence. This record comes from a study of monozygotic twins with inflammatory bowel disease. TCRdb re-called the 5' RACE reads and catalogs CDR3 proteins one per entry, DNA excluded. This repertoire includes 310,000 or so distinct CDR3 sequences. The V gene's germline CDR1 is LGHNA and CDR2 YSLEER. The CDR3 contains 16 residues. This TCR was sampled from a human donor with ulcerative colitis or Crohn's disease, or a healthy co-twin of an affected twin (not recorded which). Sequenced material: blood. The V gene is TRBV4-3, the J gene TRBJ2-2. The CDR3 sequence is CASSQDRSYPTGELFF.